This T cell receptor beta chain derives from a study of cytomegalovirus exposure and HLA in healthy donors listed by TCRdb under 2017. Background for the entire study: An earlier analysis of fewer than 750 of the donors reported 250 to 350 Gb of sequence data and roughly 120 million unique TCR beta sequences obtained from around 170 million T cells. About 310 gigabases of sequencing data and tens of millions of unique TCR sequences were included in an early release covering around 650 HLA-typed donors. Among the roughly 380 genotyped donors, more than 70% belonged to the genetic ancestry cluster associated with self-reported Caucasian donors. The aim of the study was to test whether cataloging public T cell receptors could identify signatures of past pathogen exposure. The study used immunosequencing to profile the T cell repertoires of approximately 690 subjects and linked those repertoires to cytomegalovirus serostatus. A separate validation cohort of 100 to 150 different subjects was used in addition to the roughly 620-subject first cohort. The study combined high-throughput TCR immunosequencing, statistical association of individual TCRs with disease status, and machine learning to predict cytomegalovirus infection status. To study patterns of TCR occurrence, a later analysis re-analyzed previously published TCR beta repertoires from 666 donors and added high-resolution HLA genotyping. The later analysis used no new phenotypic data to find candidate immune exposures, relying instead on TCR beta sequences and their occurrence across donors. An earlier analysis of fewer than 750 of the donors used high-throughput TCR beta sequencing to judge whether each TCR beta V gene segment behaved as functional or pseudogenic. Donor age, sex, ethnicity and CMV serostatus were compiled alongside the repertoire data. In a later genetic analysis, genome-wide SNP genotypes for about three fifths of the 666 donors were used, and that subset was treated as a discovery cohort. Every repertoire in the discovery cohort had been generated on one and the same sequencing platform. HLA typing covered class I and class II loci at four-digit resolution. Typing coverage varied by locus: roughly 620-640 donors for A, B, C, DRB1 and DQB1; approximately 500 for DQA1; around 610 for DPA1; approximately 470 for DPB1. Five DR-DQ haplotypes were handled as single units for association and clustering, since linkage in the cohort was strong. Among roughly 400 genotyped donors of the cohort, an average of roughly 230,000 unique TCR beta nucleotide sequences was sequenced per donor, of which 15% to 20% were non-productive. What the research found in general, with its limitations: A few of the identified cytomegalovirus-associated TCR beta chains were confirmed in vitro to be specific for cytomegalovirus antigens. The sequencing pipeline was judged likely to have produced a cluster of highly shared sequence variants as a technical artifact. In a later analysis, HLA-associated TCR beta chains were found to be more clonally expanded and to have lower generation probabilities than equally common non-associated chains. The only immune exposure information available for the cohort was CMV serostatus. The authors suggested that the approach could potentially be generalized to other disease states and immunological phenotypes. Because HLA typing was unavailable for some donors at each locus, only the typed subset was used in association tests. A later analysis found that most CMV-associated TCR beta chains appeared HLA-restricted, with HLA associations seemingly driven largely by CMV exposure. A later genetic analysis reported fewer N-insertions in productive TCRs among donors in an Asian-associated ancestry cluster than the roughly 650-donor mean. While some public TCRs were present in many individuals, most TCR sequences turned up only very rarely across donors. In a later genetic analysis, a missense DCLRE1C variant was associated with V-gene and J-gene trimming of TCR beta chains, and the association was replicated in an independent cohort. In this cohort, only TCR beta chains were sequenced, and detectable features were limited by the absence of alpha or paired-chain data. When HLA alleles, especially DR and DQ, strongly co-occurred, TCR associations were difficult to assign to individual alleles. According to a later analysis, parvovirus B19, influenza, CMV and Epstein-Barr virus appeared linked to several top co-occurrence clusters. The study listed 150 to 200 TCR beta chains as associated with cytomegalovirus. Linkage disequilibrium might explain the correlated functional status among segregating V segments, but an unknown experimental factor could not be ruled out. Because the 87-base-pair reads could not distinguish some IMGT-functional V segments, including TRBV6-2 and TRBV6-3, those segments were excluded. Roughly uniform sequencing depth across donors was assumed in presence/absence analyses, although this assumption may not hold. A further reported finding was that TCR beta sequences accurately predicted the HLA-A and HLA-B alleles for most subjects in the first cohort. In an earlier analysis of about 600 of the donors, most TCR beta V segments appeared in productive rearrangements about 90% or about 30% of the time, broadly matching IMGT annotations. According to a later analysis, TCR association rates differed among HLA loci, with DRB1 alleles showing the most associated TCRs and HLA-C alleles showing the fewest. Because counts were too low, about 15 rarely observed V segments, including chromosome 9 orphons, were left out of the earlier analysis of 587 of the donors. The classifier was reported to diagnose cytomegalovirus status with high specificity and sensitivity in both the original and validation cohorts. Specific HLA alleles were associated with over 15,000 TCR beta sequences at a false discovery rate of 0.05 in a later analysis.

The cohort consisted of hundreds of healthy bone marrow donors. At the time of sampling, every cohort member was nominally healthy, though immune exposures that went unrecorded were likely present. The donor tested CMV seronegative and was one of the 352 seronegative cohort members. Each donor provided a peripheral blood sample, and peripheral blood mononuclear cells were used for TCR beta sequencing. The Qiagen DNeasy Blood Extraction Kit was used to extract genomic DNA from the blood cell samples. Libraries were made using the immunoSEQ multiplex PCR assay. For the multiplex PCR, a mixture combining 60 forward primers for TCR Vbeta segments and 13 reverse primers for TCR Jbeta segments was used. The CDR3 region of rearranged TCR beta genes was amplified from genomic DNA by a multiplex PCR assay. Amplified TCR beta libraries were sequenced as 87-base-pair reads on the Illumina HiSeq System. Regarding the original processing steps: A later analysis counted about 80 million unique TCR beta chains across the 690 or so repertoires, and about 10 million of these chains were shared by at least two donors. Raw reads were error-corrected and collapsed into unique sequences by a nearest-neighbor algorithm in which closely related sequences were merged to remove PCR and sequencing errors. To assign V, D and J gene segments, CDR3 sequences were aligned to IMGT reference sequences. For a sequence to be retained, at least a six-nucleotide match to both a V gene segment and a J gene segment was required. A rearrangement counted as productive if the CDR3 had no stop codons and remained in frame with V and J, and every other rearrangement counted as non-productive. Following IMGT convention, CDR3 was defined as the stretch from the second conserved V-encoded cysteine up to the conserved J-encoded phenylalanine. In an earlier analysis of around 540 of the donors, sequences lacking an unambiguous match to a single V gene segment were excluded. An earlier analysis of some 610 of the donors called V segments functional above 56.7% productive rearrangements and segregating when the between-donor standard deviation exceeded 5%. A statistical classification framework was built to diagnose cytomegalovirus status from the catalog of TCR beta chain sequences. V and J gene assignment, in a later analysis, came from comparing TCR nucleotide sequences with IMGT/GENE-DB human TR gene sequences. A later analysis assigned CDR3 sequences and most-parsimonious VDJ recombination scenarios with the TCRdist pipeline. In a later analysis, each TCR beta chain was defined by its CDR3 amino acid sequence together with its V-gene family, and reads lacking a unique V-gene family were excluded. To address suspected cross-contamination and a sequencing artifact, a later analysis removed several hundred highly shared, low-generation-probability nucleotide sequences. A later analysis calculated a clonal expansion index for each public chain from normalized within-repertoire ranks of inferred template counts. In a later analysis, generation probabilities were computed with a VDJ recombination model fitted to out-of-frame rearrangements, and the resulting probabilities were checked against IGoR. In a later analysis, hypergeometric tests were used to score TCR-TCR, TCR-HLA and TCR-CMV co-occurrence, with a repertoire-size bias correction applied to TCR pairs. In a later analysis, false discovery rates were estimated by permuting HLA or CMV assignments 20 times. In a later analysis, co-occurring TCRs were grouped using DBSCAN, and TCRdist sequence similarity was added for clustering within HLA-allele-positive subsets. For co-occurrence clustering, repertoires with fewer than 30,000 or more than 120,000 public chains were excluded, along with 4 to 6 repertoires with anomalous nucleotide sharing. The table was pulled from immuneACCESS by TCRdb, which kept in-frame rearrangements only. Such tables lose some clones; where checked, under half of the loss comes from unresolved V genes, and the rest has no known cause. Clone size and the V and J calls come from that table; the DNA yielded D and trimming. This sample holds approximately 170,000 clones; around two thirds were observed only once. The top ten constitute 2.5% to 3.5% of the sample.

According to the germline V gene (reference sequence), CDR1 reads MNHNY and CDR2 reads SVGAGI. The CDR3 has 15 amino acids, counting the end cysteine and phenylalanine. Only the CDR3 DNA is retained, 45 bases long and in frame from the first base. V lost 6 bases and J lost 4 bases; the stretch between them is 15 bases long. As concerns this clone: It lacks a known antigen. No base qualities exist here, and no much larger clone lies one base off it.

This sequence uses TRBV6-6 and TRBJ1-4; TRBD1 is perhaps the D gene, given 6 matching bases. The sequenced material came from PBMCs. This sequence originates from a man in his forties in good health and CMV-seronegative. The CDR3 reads CASSPGQRINEKLFF. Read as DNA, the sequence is TGTGCCAGCAGCCCGGGACAACGGATTAATGAAAAACTGTTTTTT.